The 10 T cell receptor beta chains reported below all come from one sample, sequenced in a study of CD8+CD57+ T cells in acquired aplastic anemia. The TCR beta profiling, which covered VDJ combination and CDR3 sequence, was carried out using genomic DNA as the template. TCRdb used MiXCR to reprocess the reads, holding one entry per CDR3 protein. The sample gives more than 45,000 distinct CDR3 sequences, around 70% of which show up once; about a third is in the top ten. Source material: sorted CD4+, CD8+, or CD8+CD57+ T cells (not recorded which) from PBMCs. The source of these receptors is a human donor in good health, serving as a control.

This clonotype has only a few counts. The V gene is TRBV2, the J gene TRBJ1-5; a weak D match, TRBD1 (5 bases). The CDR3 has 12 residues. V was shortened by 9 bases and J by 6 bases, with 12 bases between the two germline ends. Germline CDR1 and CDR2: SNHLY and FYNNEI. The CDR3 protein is CASRGGGQPQHF. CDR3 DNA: TGTGCCAGTCGGGGTGGGGGTCAGCCCCAGCATTTT.

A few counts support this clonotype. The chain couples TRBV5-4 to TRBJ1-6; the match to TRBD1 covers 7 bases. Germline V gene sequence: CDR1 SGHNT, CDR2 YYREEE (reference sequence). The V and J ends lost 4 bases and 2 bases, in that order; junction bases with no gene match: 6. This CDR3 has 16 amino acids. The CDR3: CASSGTGVAYNSPLHF. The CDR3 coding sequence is TGTGCCAGCAGCGGAACAGGGGTGGCCTATAATTCACCCCTCCACTTT. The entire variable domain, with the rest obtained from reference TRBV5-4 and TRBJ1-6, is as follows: ETGVTQSPTHLIKTRGQQVTLRCSSQSGHNTVSWYQQALGQGPQFIFQYYREEENGRGNFPPRFSGLQFPNYSSELNVNALELDDSALYLCASSGTGVAYNSPLHFGNGTRLTVT.

For the CDR3, the DNA is TGTGCCACCAGTGAGGGGTCAGGGGTTGAAAAACTGTTTTTT. It specifies CATSEGSGVEKLFF. This chain joins TRBV24-1 and TRBJ1-4, with D tentatively TRBD1 (6 bases). Germline values: CDR1 KGHDR, CDR2 SFDVKD. V was cut by 4 bases and J by 7 bases, with 12 bases left in between. CDR3 length: 14 residues.

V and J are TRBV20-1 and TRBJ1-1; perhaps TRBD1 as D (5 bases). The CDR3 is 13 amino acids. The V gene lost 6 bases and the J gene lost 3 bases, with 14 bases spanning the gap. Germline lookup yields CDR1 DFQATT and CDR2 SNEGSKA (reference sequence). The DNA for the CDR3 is TGCAGTGCAAAAACAGGATGGGACACTGAAGCTTTCTTT. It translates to CSAKTGWDTEAFF.

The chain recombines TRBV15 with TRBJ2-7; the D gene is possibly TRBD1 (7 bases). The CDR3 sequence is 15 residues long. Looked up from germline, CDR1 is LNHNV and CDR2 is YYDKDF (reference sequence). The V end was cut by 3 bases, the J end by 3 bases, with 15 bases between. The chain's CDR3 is CATSRGGGQVYEQYF. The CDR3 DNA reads TGTGCCACCAGCAGGGGGGGAGGACAGGTCTACGAGCAGTACTTC.

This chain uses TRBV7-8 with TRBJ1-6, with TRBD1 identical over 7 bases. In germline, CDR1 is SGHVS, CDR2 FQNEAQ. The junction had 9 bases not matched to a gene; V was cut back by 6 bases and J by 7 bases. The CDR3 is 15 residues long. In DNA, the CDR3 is TGTGCCAGCAGAAGCTTCGCACAGGGGAATTCACCCCTCCACTTT. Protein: CASRSFAQGNSPLHF.

This CDR3 reads CATSDRGLAGGNEQFF. Here the CDR3 DNA reads TGTGCCACCAGTGACCGTGGACTAGCGGGGGGGAATGAGCAGTTCTTC. The V gene is TRBV24-1, the J gene TRBJ2-1; TRBD2 aligns across 15 bases. V was pared by 4 bases and J by 7 bases, with 4 bases of the junction left unmatched. The germline V gene has CDR1 KGHDR and CDR2 SFDVKD. This CDR3 spans 16 amino acids.

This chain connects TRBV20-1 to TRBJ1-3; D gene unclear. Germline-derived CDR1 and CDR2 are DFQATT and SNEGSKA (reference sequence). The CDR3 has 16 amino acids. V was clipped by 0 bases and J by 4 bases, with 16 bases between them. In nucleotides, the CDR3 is TGCAGTGCTAGAGATCTGCGACGGGAGGCCGGAAACACCATATATTTT. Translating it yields CSARDLRREAGNTIYF.

CDR3 sequence: CSVVGFDRAPSPLHF. The CDR3 DNA sequence: TGCAGCGTTGTTGGTTTCGACAGGGCCCCTTCACCCCTCCACTTT. The chain combines TRBV29-1 with TRBJ1-6; TRBD1 agrees at 7 bases. Germline lookup yields CDR1 SQVTM and CDR2 ANQGSEA. V trimming: 4 bases; J trimming: 9 bases; junction bases outside the gene matches: 12. This CDR3 is built from 15 residues.

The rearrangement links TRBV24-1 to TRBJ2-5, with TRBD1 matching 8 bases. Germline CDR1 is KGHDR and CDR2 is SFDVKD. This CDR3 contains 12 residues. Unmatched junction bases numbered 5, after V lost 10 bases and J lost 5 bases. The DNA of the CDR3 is TGTGCCACACAGGGGGTCACGGAGACCCAGTACTTC. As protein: CATQGVTETQYF.